The 15 T cell receptor beta chains below come from one sample, sequenced in a study of T-cell reconstitution after alpha-beta-depleted transplantation in children. The library targeted TCRbeta and was prepared with unique molecular identifiers. TCRdb reprocessed the PCR reads with MiXCR, giving one entry per CDR3 protein. The sample carries hundreds of thousands of distinct CDR3 sequences, 16% recorded once. Material: PBMCs from the stem cell graft donor, obtained from the stem cell graft. The source is a human donor who donated a stem cell graft to a child with acute myeloid leukemia.

The table lists this clonotype with many counts. V usage is TRBV20-1 and J usage is TRBJ2-2; 11 bases agree with TRBD2. This CDR3 is 16 amino acids long. J lost 4 bases, V lost 5 bases, and 9 bases had no gene match. In germline, CDR1 is DFQATT, CDR2 SNEGSKA (reference sequence). The CDR3 DNA reads as TGCAGTGCTCCGCCGTCTAGCGGGGGGCGCACCGGGGAGCTGTTTTTT. Translating it yields CSAPPSSGGRTGELFF.

This clonotype was detected ten times or more. This sequence joins TRBV20-1 and TRBJ1-6, with TRBD1 matching 7 bases. The trim removed 3 bases at V and 5 bases at J, leaving 4 bases unmatched. The V gene's germline CDR1 is DFQATT and CDR2 SNEGSKA (reference sequence). The CDR3 has 14 residues. CDR3 residues: CSARVGQNNSPLHF. The CDR3 DNA sequence: TGCAGTGCTAGGGTGGGACAGAATAATTCACCCCTCCACTTT.

The table lists this clonotype with many counts. This chain uses TRBV20-1 with TRBJ2-3; 9 bases map to TRBD2. The CDR3 is made up of 17 amino acids. With V trimmed by 0 bases and J by 4 bases, 11 bases remained unmatched. Germline values: CDR1 DFQATT, CDR2 SNEGSKA (reference sequence). Here the CDR3 DNA reads TGCAGTGCTAGAGATGGCGGGGGGGCCGCTGAGGCAGATACGCAGTATTTT. Its translation: CSARDGGGAAEADTQYF.

This clonotype occurred a few times. The V and J genes are TRBV27 and TRBJ2-5; 12 bases align to TRBD1. J lost 5 bases, V lost 4 bases, and 2 bases had no gene match. This CDR3 has 14 amino acids. Germline CDR1 is MNHEY and CDR2 is SMNVEV (reference sequence). CDR3 in DNA: TGTGCCAGCAGTTGGGACAGGGGGCGCGAGACCCAGTACTTC. Protein product: CASSWDRGRETQYF.

This clonotype came up many times. The J gene is TRBJ1-5, the V gene TRBV12-3 or TRBV12-4; D is ambiguous. V gave up 5 bases and J gave up 2 bases, with 10 bases separating them. The CDR3 totals 14 residues. CDR3 DNA: TGTGCCAGCAGTCCTAAGTTTGGCAATCAGCCCCAGCATTTT. It yields the protein CASSPKFGNQPQHF.

This clonotype was seen only a few times. The V and J genes are TRBV6-2 or TRBV6-3 and TRBJ2-7; 8 bases line up with TRBD1. The CDR3 loop spans 15 amino acids. With V trimmed by 0 bases and J by 0 bases, 1 base remained unmatched. CDR1 and CDR2 from the germline V gene are MNHEY and SVGEGT. CDR3 protein: CASSYSGQGSYEQYV. As DNA, the CDR3 is TGTGCCAGCAGTTACTCAGGACAGGGCTCCTACGAGCAGTACGTC.

This clonotype was seen at least ten times. The chain combines TRBV20-1 with TRBJ2-7, with D maybe TRBD2 (7 bases). Per the germline V gene, CDR1 is DFQATT and CDR2 is SNEGSKA (reference sequence). V shed 5 bases and J shed 3 bases, with 11 bases lying between them. The CDR3 is 12 residues long. This CDR3 reads CSASGGLYEQYF. CDR3 nucleotide sequence: TGCAGTGCTTCGGGGGGCCTCTACGAGCAGTACTTC.

This clonotype has a count of ten or more. The chain joins TRBV20-1 to TRBJ2-3; the match to TRBD2 covers 9 bases. The V gene end was trimmed by 8 bases and the J gene end by 2 bases; junction bases not matched to a gene: 11. This CDR3 has 15 residues. CDR1 is DFQATT and CDR2 is SNEGSKA in the germline V gene (reference sequence). The CDR3 is CSLYGGGANTDTQYF. The CDR3 bases are TGCAGTCTCTACGGCGGGGGGGCCAACACAGATACGCAGTATTTT.

The sample holds many counts of this clonotype. The rearrangement joins TRBV20-1 to TRBJ2-7; D possibly corresponds to TRBD1 (5 bases). The V end was cut by 5 bases, the J end by 4 bases, with 12 bases between. Looked up from germline, CDR1 is DFQATT and CDR2 is SNEGSKA (reference sequence). CDR3 size: 12 residues. CDR3 sequence (DNA): TGCAGTGCTCTCCAAGACAGTTACGAGCAGTACGTC. It translates to CSALQDSYEQYV.

The chain combines TRBV7-9 with TRBJ1-2; no firm D call. V lost 0 bases, J lost 0 bases, and 5 bases lay in between. The CDR3 length is 14 residues. Germline V lookup: CDR1 SEHNR, CDR2 FQNEAQ (reference sequence). The CDR3 here is CASSLAAPNYGYTF. The DNA for the CDR3 is TGTGCCAGCAGCTTAGCGGCCCCTAACTATGGCTACACCTTC.

The J gene is TRBJ1-4, the V gene TRBV6-1; D remains ambiguous. The CDR3 extends over 14 amino acids. V was pared by 6 bases and J by 0 bases, with 8 bases between. Germline V gene lookup returns CDR1 MNHNS and CDR2 SASEGT. The CDR3 sequence is CASRRDATNEKLFF. For the CDR3, the DNA is TGTGCCAGCAGGCGTGATGCAACTAATGAAAAACTGTTTTTT.

This clonotype occurred a few times. V is TRBV29-1 and J is TRBJ2-5, with 7 bases fitting TRBD1. The germline V gene has CDR1 SQVTM and CDR2 ANQGSEA. This CDR3 spans 14 amino acids. V trimming: 0 bases; J trimming: 5 bases; junction bases outside the gene matches: 6. CDR3 sequence: CSVEDFTGDETQYF. The CDR3 nucleotides read TGCAGCGTTGAAGATTTCACAGGGGATGAGACCCAGTACTTC.

In its sample, this clonotype was seen once. This sequence joins TRBV20-1 and TRBJ2-5; maybe TRBD1 (5 bases). Looked up from germline, CDR1 is DFQATT and CDR2 is SNEGSKA (reference sequence). Between the trimmed V and J ends, which lost 6 bases and 5 bases, there was a span of 19 bases. The CDR3 is 14 amino acids. The CDR3 region has the DNA TGCAGTGCAGGACGTACAGGCCTAGGGGAGACCCAGTACTTC. Amino acids: CSAGRTGLGETQYF.

This clonotype was picked up one time. The chain carries TRBV21-1 and TRBJ2-2; the table's D call, TRBD1, has no DNA check behind it. TRBV21-1 is a known pseudogene. The CDR3 runs to 16 residues. The CDR3 nucleotides read TGTGCCAGCAGCAAAGTGGGCGGATCGAACACCGGGGAGCTGTTTTTT. This translates into CASSKVGGSNTGELFF.

Details on this clonotype: A much more abundant neighbour one base away suggests this may be a read error. J is TRBJ1-4 and V is TRBV20-1; D might be TRBD1 (5 bases). Germline lookup yields CDR1 DFQATT and CDR2 SNEGSKA (reference sequence). This CDR3 contains 15 residues. DNA for the CDR3: TGCAGTCCTAGAGTCGACAGCGCAACTAATGAAAAACTGTTTTTT. Translation: CSPRVDSATNEKLFF.